These 10 T cell receptor beta chains originate from one sample sequenced in a study of T cells in tuberculosis. Generated by immunoSEQ multiplex PCR, the TCRdb table keeps only in-frame clones and is missing some. The sample lists 30,000 to 35,000 clones, 95% to 96% seen once, with over 2% in the top ten. Material for sequencing was PBMCs. These TCRs come from a donor between 10 and 35 years old with latent tuberculosis or without tuberculosis infection.

The chain links TRBV25-1 to TRBJ1-5, with D tentatively TRBD1 (6 bases). CDR1 MGHDK and CDR2 SYGVNS come from the germline V gene. The V end lost 1 base, the J end lost 3 bases, and 7 bases lay between the germline ends. The CDR3 totals 14 residues. CDR3 sequence (DNA): TGTGCCAGCAGTGAATGGGGGCTCAATCAGCCCCAGCATTTT. Protein product: CASSEWGLNQPQHF.

This clone appeared a single time. The chain recombines TRBV6-5 with TRBJ2-1, with no clear D. The CDR3 is 16 residues long. V lost 2 bases and J 8 bases, leaving 19 bases between the germline ends. Per germline, CDR1 MNHEY and CDR2 SVGAGI. The CDR3 loop reads CASSYAPRPGFDEQFF. The CDR3 DNA reads as TGTGCCAGCAGTTACGCTCCTAGGCCTGGATTTGATGAGCAGTTCTTC.

The rearrangement joins TRBV11-2 to TRBJ1-4; D perhaps matches TRBD1 (6 bases). CDR3 length: 14 residues. Looked up from germline, CDR1 is SGHAT and CDR2 is FQNNGV. With 5 bases removed from V and 5 bases from J, the gap between germline ends came to 12 bases. CDR3 DNA: TGTGCCAGCAGCCTCAGGGGACGAAATGAAAAACTGTTTTTT. Translating it yields CASSLRGRNEKLFF.

This clone was observed once. V and J are TRBV2 and TRBJ1-4; perhaps TRBD1 as D (5 bases). V dropped 6 bases and J dropped 0 bases, with 14 bases sitting between them. The CDR3 covers 16 residues. Germline values: CDR1 SNHLY, CDR2 FYNNEI. The CDR3 DNA is TGTGCCAGCAGATATCAGGGAAGGTCAACTAATGAAAAACTGTTTTTT. It is translated as CASRYQGRSTNEKLFF.

The chain employs TRBV19 and TRBJ1-2; TRBD1 agrees at 7 bases. V lost 7 bases to trimming and J lost 4 bases; unmatched junction nucleotides: 9. The CDR3 extends over 14 amino acids. From germline, CDR1 is LNHDA and CDR2 SQIVND (reference sequence). The CDR3, as DNA: TGTGCCAGTACCCGGACAGGAACTGCCTATGGCTACACCTTC. Translated, it gives CASTRTGTAYGYTF.

This chain joins TRBV5-4 and TRBJ1-3; the D is unclear. CDR3 length: 15 residues. With 0 bases removed from V and 0 bases from J, the gap between germline ends came to 7 bases. Germline V lookup: CDR1 SGHNT, CDR2 YYREEE (reference sequence). The CDR3 loop reads CASSLGTDSGNTIYF. The CDR3 nucleotides read TGTGCCAGCAGCTTGGGAACTGACTCTGGAAACACCATATATTTT.

The rearrangement uses TRBV10-3 and TRBJ1-5; TRBD1 is a possible D gene (5 bases). The CDR3 runs to 14 residues. Germline CDR1 ENHRY, CDR2 SYGVKD. The germline V and J ends were trimmed by 3 bases and 7 bases, with 13 bases remaining between them. The CDR3, as DNA: TGTGCCATCAGTGAAGGGGTGGGTGGACAGCCCCAGCATTTT. Amino acids: CAISEGVGGQPQHF.

V is TRBV7-8 and J is TRBJ1-1; TRBD1 agrees at 8 bases. The trim removed 5 bases at V and 1 base at J, leaving 6 bases unmatched. CDR3 length equals 15 residues. Germline loops: CDR1 SGHVS, CDR2 FQNEAQ. The CDR3 reads CASSEQGQANTEAFF. In DNA, the CDR3 is TGTGCCAGCAGCGAACAGGGACAGGCGAACACTGAAGCTTTCTTT.

This rearrangement joins TRBV27 to TRBJ2-5, with 12 bases aligning to TRBD2. V lost 6 bases to trimming and J lost 2 bases; unmatched junction nucleotides: 4. The germline V gene encodes CDR1 MNHEY and CDR2 SMNVEV (reference sequence). The CDR3 is made up of 15 amino acids. CDR3 nucleotide sequence: TGTGCCAGCAGGGCTAGCGGGAGGGCTCAAGAGACCCAGTACTTC. Its translation: CASRASGRAQETQYF.

This CDR3 reads CASSQDLVAVYEQYF. CDR3 in DNA: TGTGCCAGCAGCCAAGATCTTGTAGCAGTCTACGAGCAGTACTTC. The gene calls are TRBV14 and TRBJ2-7; D call uncertain. This CDR3 has 15 residues. Trimming pared 0 bases from V and 3 bases from J, leaving 12 bases between. CDR1 and CDR2 (germline): SGHDN, FVKESK. Full variable domain (remainder filled in from reference TRBV14 and TRBJ2-7): EAGVTQFPSHSVIEKGQTVTLRCDPISGHDNLYWYRRVMGKEIKFLLHFVKESKQDESGMPNNRFLAERTGGTYSTLKVQPAELEDSGVYFCASSQDLVAVYEQYFGPGTRLTVT.